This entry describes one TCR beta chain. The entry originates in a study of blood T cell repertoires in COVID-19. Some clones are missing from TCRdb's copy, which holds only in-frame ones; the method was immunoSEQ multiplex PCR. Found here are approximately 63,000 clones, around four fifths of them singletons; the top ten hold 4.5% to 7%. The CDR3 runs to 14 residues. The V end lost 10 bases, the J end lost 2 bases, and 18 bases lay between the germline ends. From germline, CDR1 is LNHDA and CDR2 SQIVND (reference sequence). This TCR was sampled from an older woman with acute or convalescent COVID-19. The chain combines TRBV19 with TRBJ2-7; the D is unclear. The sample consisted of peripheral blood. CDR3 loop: CATRIGSGPYEQYF. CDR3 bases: TGTGCCACCAGGATTGGATCTGGGCCCTACGAGCAGTACTTC.